The rows below give T cell receptor beta chains drawn from one sample of a study of blood T cell repertoires in COVID-19. Data came from immunoSEQ multiplex PCR; TCRdb stores just in-frame clones and leaves some out. The data contain roughly 200,000 clones, approximately 86% of them seen just once; the ten biggest clones take up 2.5% to 3.5%. Sequenced input: peripheral blood. Receptors were obtained from a man in his forties or fifties with active or convalescent COVID-19. Both conserved end residues are part of each CDR3. D genes are given only for firm matches. The size field is filled for only some rows; it gives once, few, many or a size class.

V	J	size	D	DNA	CDR3
TRBV6-6	TRBJ2-5	NA	TRBD2	TGTGCCAGCAGTTACGCCCCCGGGACTAGTCAAGAGACCCAGTACTTC	CASSYAPGTSQETQYF
TRBV9	TRBJ1-3	NA	NA	TGTGCCAGCACCCCGAGGGAAGGACAGCATGGAAACACCATATATTTT	CASTPREGQHGNTIYF
TRBV2	TRBJ1-2	NA	NA	TGTGCCAGCAGAATCGACAGCCAAAACTATGGCTACACCTTC	CASRIDSQNYGYTF
TRBV11-2	TRBJ2-7	NA	NA	TGTGCCAGCAGCTTAAGTAAAACTAACAGGCGATTAACCTACGAGCAGTACTTC	CASSLSKTNRRLTYEQYF
TRBV5-4	TRBJ1-1	NA	TRBD1	TGTGCCAGCAGCTCCCAGGGGGCGCTTGGGGCTGAAGCTTTCTTT	CASSSQGALGAEAFF
TRBV5-5	TRBJ1-6	NA	NA	TGTGCCAGCAGCTTGGGGCCCTCCTATAATTCACCCCTCCACTTT	CASSLGPSYNSPLHF
TRBV27	TRBJ2-3	NA	NA	TGTGCCAGCAGGGAGACTCTTGATACGCAGTATTTT	CASRETLDTQYF
TRBV29-1	TRBJ2-2	NA	TRBD2	TGCAGCGTGGGCGAACTAGCGGGGGCCGTCACCGGGGAGCTGTTTTTT	CSVGELAGAVTGELFF
TRBV6-5	TRBJ1-1	NA	NA	TGTGCCAGCACCCAAGGGGGGGGTCTGAACACTGAAGCTTTCTTT	CASTQGGGLNTEAFF
TRBV23-1	TRBJ2-1	few	NA	TGCGCCAGCAGTCAAAATGCGTGCAATGAGCAGTTCTTC	CASSQNACNEQFF
TRBV3-1/TRBV3-2	TRBJ2-5	NA	NA	TGTGCCAGCACCCAAGAGGCAGGGCACCAAGAGACCCAGTACTTC	CASTQEAGHQETQYF
TRBV19	TRBJ1-5	NA	TRBD1	TGTGCCAGTATCCCACAGGGGGCAGGCAATCAGCCCCAGCATTTT	CASIPQGAGNQPQHF
TRBV15	TRBJ1-5	NA	NA	TGTGCCTCCGGAGACGGCAATCAGCCCCAGCATTTT	CASGDGNQPQHF
TRBV30	TRBJ2-3	NA	TRBD1	TGTGCCTGGAGTGGGACAGGGCTCACAGATACGCAGTATTTT	CAWSGTGLTDTQYF
TRBV19	TRBJ2-1	once	TRBD2	TGTGCCAGTAGTAGGACTAGCGGGGGTTACAATGAGCAGTTCTTC	CASSRTSGGYNEQFF
TRBV6-5	TRBJ2-7	NA	NA	TGTGCCAGCAGTTACTCTAGCGGATCCTACGAGCAGTACTTC	CASSYSSGSYEQYF
TRBV5-1	TRBJ1-3	NA	NA	TGCGCCAGCAGCTTGGATGGGACAAGAGAAAACACCATATATTTT	CASSLDGTRENTIYF
TRBV24-1	TRBJ2-5	NA	TRBD2	TGTGCCACCAGTGACGCGAGCGTACTAGCGGGGCAAGAGACCCAGTACTTC	CATSDASVLAGQETQYF
TRBV2	TRBJ2-6	NA	NA	TGTGCCAGCAGTGCCTCAGGCTCTGGGGCCAACGTCCTGACTTTC	CASSASGSGANVLTF
TRBV28	TRBJ1-5	NA	TRBD1	TGTGCCAGCAGTTGGACAGGGGGCAACAATCAGCCCCAGCATTTT	CASSWTGGNNQPQHF
TRBV2	TRBJ2-1	NA	NA	TGTGCCAGCAGTGCTGGCAGGGGCGATGAGCAGTTCTTC	CASSAGRGDEQFF
TRBV2	TRBJ1-1	NA	TRBD1	TGTGCCAGCAGTCCCGGGACAGGGGCTGGGGACACTGAAGCTTTCTTT	CASSPGTGAGDTEAFF
TRBV6-5	TRBJ2-5	NA	TRBD2	TGTGCCAGCAGTTTAGCGGGGGTGAAGTGGGAGACCCAGTACTTC	CASSLAGVKWETQYF
TRBV6-5	TRBJ1-4	NA	TRBD1	TGTGCCAGCAGGACAGGGGGCGCTGGTGAAAAACTGTTTTTT	CASRTGGAGEKLFF
TRBV19	TRBJ1-1	NA	NA	TGTGCCAGTACCCCGAATAGTCGGACTGAAGCTTTCTTT	CASTPNSRTEAFF
TRBV28	TRBJ1-5	NA	NA	TGTGCCAGCAGGATAGCGGGGAATCAGCCCCAGCATTTT	CASRIAGNQPQHF
TRBV28	TRBJ1-6	NA	TRBD1	TGTGCCAGCGTCCAGGGGGCGAATTCACCCCTCCACTTT	CASVQGANSPLHF
TRBV28	TRBJ1-2	NA	NA	TGTGCCAGCAGTTTCATTGGGGCAGATGGCTACACCTTC	CASSFIGADGYTF
TRBV4-1	TRBJ2-3	NA	NA	TGCGCCAGCAGCCAAGCGGGGGTGAGGACAGATACGCAGTATTTT	CASSQAGVRTDTQYF
TRBV4-2	TRBJ1-1	NA	TRBD1	TGTGCCAGCAGCCAAGACGAAGGGACAGCTACTGAAGCTTTCTTT	CASSQDEGTATEAFF
TRBV7-9	TRBJ2-3	NA	TRBD1	TGTGCCAGCAGCTTAGCAGGGGACAGCTGGACGCAGTATTTT	CASSLAGDSWTQYF
TRBV5-1	TRBJ2-1	once	NA	TGCGCCAGCAGCTTGAGACCCGGGACTTTGGGGCAGAATGAGCAGTTCTTC	CASSLRPGTLGQNEQFF
TRBV5-1	TRBJ2-5	NA	TRBD2	TGCGCCAGCAGCTTGGCCTTGATTAGCGGGGGGGCCTACCAAGAGACCCAGTACTTC	CASSLALISGGAYQETQYF
TRBV29-1	TRBJ1-2	NA	TRBD1	TGCAGCGTTGAGGGACAGGGGGGATATGGCTACACCTTC	CSVEGQGGYGYTF
TRBV29-1	TRBJ1-2	once	NA	TGCAGCGTTACGCGCACGATCCTTAACTATGGCTACACCTTC	CSVTRTILNYGYTF
TRBV28	TRBJ2-3	NA	TRBD1	TGTGCCAGCAGGACGACAGGGGGCAGCACAGATACGCAGTATTTT	CASRTTGGSTDTQYF
TRBV6-1	TRBJ2-3	NA	NA	TGTGCCAGCAGTGAAGCGGGACTCTCAGGAGCAGATACGCAGTATTTT	CASSEAGLSGADTQYF
TRBV28	TRBJ1-6	NA	TRBD1	TGTGCCAGCAGTGTCACCGGGACAGGGTCGGGATACAATTCACCCCTCCACTTT	CASSVTGTGSGYNSPLHF
TRBV28	TRBJ1-6	NA	TRBD1	TGTGCCAGCACCTTTATTAGCCAGGGGGGAAATTCACCCCTCCACTTT	CASTFISQGGNSPLHF
TRBV4-1	TRBJ1-5	NA	NA	TGCGCCAGCAGCCAGGGGAGTAGCAATCAGCCCCAGCATTTT	CASSQGSSNQPQHF
TRBV5-1	TRBJ1-4	NA	NA	TGCGCCAGCAGCTTGGCGGGGGTTAATGAAAAACTGTTTTTT	CASSLAGVNEKLFF
TRBV5-1	TRBJ2-7	NA	NA	TGCGCCAGCAGCACCGGACAGAGTTTATACGAGCAGTACTTC	CASSTGQSLYEQYF
TRBV6-1	TRBJ1-5	NA	NA	TGTGCCAGCAGTGAAGTCGACAGCACACCGCCCCAGCATTTT	CASSEVDSTPPQHF
TRBV13	TRBJ1-5	NA	TRBD1	TGTGCCAGCAGCCTCGGGACAGCTAATCAGCCCCAGCATTTT	CASSLGTANQPQHF
TRBV19	TRBJ1-2	NA	TRBD1	TGTGCCAGTATAGGGACAGGGGGTGGCTACACCTTC	CASIGTGGGYTF
TRBV6-5	TRBJ2-7	once	NA	TGTGCCAGCAAGTACCGCACAGGCGACTCCTACGAGCAGTACTTC	CASKYRTGDSYEQYF
TRBV5-6	TRBJ2-5	NA	TRBD1	TGTGCCAGCAGCTCTTGGACAGGGACGGGCGAGGAGACCCAGTACTTC	CASSSWTGTGEETQYF
TRBV9	TRBJ2-3	NA	TRBD2	TGTGCCAGCAGCTCGAGACTAGCGGGGGATACGCAGTATTTT	CASSSRLAGDTQYF
TRBV4-1	TRBJ1-4	NA	NA	TGCGCCAGCAGCCCCTCAATCGTAGCAACTAATGAAAAACTGTTTTTT	CASSPSIVATNEKLFF
TRBV6-5	TRBJ1-2	NA	TRBD1	TGTGCCAGCACCCGTGGACAGGGTTATGGCTACACCTTC	CASTRGQGYGYTF
TRBV7-3	TRBJ1-5	NA	NA	TGTGCCAGCAGAATACAGGGCCAGCCCCAGCATTTT	CASRIQGQPQHF